A single sample gave rise to the 26 T cell receptor beta chains below, sequenced in a study of T cells in Graves' hyperthyroidism and ophthalmopathy. Amplification of TCR beta CDR3 regions was performed using RNA transcripts as template. RT-PCR in the first round (using the HTBI primer set) targeted the TCR CDR3. Each CDR3 protein is one row after TCRdb ran MiXCR on the multiplex PCR reads. The data contain nearly 600,000 distinct CDR3 sequences, more than 11% of them singletons. The source material was blood. These receptors were obtained from a woman in her 30s with Graves' hyperthyroidism that later progressed to Graves' ophthalmopathy.

This clonotype was observed many times. The chain has TRBV30 and TRBJ2-7; TRBD1 aligns across 7 bases. The germline gives CDR1 GTSNPN, CDR2 SVGIG (reference sequence). V gave up 5 bases and J gave up 5 bases; unmatched junction bases: 6. There are 12 residues in the CDR3. Here the CDR3 DNA reads TGTGCCTGGGCAAGGGGGCGGAACGAGCAGTACTTC. Encoded protein: CAWARGRNEQYF. Full variable domain (outside the CDR3, taken from reference TRBV30 and TRBJ2-7): SQTIHQWPATLVQPVGSPLSLECTVEGTSNPNLYWYRQAAGRGLQLLFYSVGIGQISSEVPQNLSASRPQDRQFILSSKKLLLSDSGFYLCAWARGRNEQYFGPGTRLTVT.

With regard to this clonotype: Being one base from a much bigger clone, this may be a read error. The chain joins TRBV11-3 to TRBJ2-7; 14 positions agree with TRBD2. V was pared by 3 bases and J by 5 bases, with 15 bases of the junction left unmatched. The CDR3 consists of 19 residues. Germline lookup yields CDR1 SGHNT and CDR2 YENEEA. In DNA, the CDR3 is TGTGCCAGCAGCTTGGGGAAGAGACTAGCGGGAGGGCCCATCGACGAGCAGTACTTC. Protein product: CASSLGKRLAGGPIDEQYF. Looking up the rest from reference TRBV11-3 and TRBJ2-7 gives the full variable domain: EAGVVQSPRYKIIEKKQPVAFWCNPISGHNTLYWYLQNLGQGPELLIRYENEEAVDDSQLPKDRFSAERLKGVDSTLKIQPAELGDSAVYLCASSLGKRLAGGPIDEQYFGPGTRLTVT.

In this sample, this clonotype turned up many times. The rearrangement links TRBV30 to TRBJ2-4, with D hard to call. CDR3 length: 18 amino acids. With 0 bases removed from V and 0 bases from J, the gap between germline ends came to 18 bases. CDR1 is GTSNPN, CDR2 SVGIG, per germline (reference sequence). This chain's CDR3 is CAWSVVRDIEIAKNIQYF. CDR3 DNA: TGTGCCTGGAGTGTTGTTCGCGACATCGAGATAGCCAAAAACATTCAGTACTTC.

The chain links TRBV10-3 to TRBJ2-1; D not certain. Germline V gene sequence: CDR1 ENHRY, CDR2 SYGVKD. Trimming left V 7 bases short and J 16 bases short, with 17 bases between. CDR3 length equals 11 residues. The CDR3 bases are TGTGCCATCACCGACGGTGTCCTCGGATTCTTC. As protein: CAITDGVLGFF.

This clonotype showed up many times. This sequence joins TRBV24-1 and TRBJ2-1, with 7 bases matching TRBD2. Germline lookup yields CDR1 KGHDR and CDR2 SFDVKD. CDR3 length: 18 amino acids. The junction had 19 bases not matched to a gene; V was cut back by 3 bases and J by 9 bases. CDR3 amino acids: CATSDPLNGREVRSEQFF. Here the CDR3 DNA reads TGTGCCACCAGTGATCCCCTTAATGGGAGGGAGGTAAGAAGTGAGCAGTTCTTC.

In this sample, this clonotype turned up many times. The chain couples TRBV2 to TRBJ2-3; no clear D gene. Trimming removed 0 bases at V and 7 bases at J, with 14 bases between. Germline V gene sequence: CDR1 SNHLY, CDR2 FYNNEI. The CDR3 contains 15 residues. In DNA, the CDR3 is TGTGCCAGCAGTGAAGCGGAATCACCCACGAATACGCAGTATTTT. Protein sequence: CASSEAESPTNTQYF.

At least ten counts were recorded for this clonotype. The V gene is TRBV9, the J gene TRBJ2-1, with 9 bases fitting TRBD1. Germline V gene data show CDR1 as SGDLS and CDR2 as YYNGEE. With V trimmed by 0 bases and J by 10 bases, 14 bases remained unmatched. The CDR3 has 17 amino acids. CDR3 in amino acids: CASSVEAAGQGFVEQFF. The CDR3 coding sequence is TGTGCCAGCAGCGTAGAGGCGGCGGGACAGGGCTTCGTCGAGCAGTTCTTC.

A note on this clonotype: One base away lies a much larger clone, so this may be a sequencing read error. Likely a read error: the CDR3 ends without its conserved phenylalanine or tryptophan. The V and J genes are TRBV30 and TRBJ1-2; D unresolved. V lost 2 bases to trimming and J lost 4 bases, with 11 bases between them. The V gene's germline CDR1 is GTSNPN and CDR2 SVGIG (reference sequence). This CDR3 region has 13 residues. In DNA form, the CDR3 reads TGTGCCTGGAGTCGGGGAGCGGGCTATGGCTACACCATC. Translation gives CAWSRGAGYGYTI.

In this sample, this clonotype turned up many times. V gene TRBV6-1 combines with J gene TRBJ1-5; D not resolved. Germline-derived CDR1 and CDR2 are MNHNS and SASEGT. Trimming removed 8 bases from V and 3 bases from J, with 11 bases in between. This CDR3 region has 13 residues. In DNA form, the CDR3 reads TGTGCCAGCGGGAGCCAGGACAATCAGCCCCAGCATTTT. It encodes CASGSQDNQPQHF.

Only a few counts were recorded for this clonotype. CDR3 amino acids: CASSIGAAYEQYF. For the CDR3, the DNA is TGTGCCAGTAGTATTGGGGCCGCCTACGAGCAGTACTTC. The gene calls are TRBV19 and TRBJ2-7, with a tentative D call TRBD1 (5 bases). Trimming took 3 bases from V and 2 from J, leaving 8 bases between them. CDR1 and CDR2 (germline): LNHDA, SQIVND (reference sequence). The CDR3 length is 13 residues.

This clonotype was seen repeatedly, ten times or more. The rearrangement uses TRBV20-1 and TRBJ2-5; TRBD2 matches 7 bases. Trimming at V came to 6 bases and at J to 5 bases, leaving 6 bases not matched to a gene. The CDR3 extends over 12 amino acids. The V gene's germline CDR1 is DFQATT and CDR2 SNEGSKA (reference sequence). As DNA, the CDR3 is TGCAGTGCCATACTAGCGCCCGAGACCCAGTACTTC. Protein sequence: CSAILAPETQYF.

In this sample, this clonotype turned up many times. The chain uses TRBV2 and TRBJ2-1; the D gene is possibly TRBD1 (5 bases). V was cut by 4 bases and J by 6 bases, with 16 bases left in between. The CDR3 is made up of 15 amino acids. Germline CDR1 reads SNHLY; CDR2 reads FYNNEI. CDR3 in amino acids: CASSAGSPSINEQFF. CDR3 coding DNA: TGTGCCAGCAGTGCAGGGTCACCTTCGATCAATGAGCAGTTCTTC.

V and J are TRBV6-6 and TRBJ1-1, with D possibly being TRBD1 (6 bases). Germline CDR1 is MNHNY and CDR2 is SVGAGI (reference sequence). The ends were cut back, 0 bases at V and 0 bases at J, with 11 bases in the middle. The CDR3 consists of 16 residues. This CDR3 is CASSYSPTGMNTEAFF. The DNA for the CDR3 is TGTGCCAGCAGTTACTCCCCGACAGGCATGAACACTGAAGCTTTCTTT.

This chain joins TRBV2 and TRBJ2-5, with D possibly matching TRBD2 (7 bases). The CDR3 has 15 amino acids. Trimming took off 6 bases at V and 4 bases at J, with 18 bases between the two ends. Germline-derived CDR1 and CDR2 are SNHLY and FYNNEI. The CDR3 protein is CASRVAWGGIETQYF. The CDR3 DNA reads TGTGCCAGCAGGGTAGCGTGGGGGGGCATAGAGACCCAGTACTTC.

This clonotype was picked up many times. V is TRBV6-1 and J is TRBJ2-7; 8 positions agree with TRBD2. The CDR3 spans 16 residues. J was trimmed by 0 bases and V by 5 bases; bases with no gene match: 9. Germline values: CDR1 MNHNS, CDR2 SASEGT. The CDR3 DNA reads TGTGCCAGCAGTCGGACTAGCCTTTCAAGCTCCTACGAGCAGTACTTC. It codes for CASSRTSLSSSYEQYF.

This clonotype was picked up one time. A clone one base away is much larger, so this may be a read error. V is TRBV9 and J is TRBJ2-5, with 7 bases identical to TRBD1. V lost 0 bases and J lost 9; bases outside the gene matches: 8. Looked up from germline, CDR1 is SGDLS and CDR2 is YYNGEE. The CDR3 extends over 14 amino acids. The CDR3 reads CASSVAGGSEAQYF. CDR3 bases: TGTGCCAGCAGCGTAGCAGGGGGAAGTGAGGCCCAGTACTTC.

The table lists this clonotype with many counts. This chain joins TRBV28 and TRBJ2-3, with D possibly matching TRBD1 (6 bases). CDR3 length: 15 amino acids. Germline CDR1 is MDHEN and CDR2 is SYDVKM. V lost 3 bases and J lost 1, with 11 bases in between. In nucleotides, the CDR3 is TGTGCCAGCAGTTTGACGCCAGGGGGCACAGATACGCAGTATTTT. It specifies CASSLTPGGTDTQYF.

This chain connects TRBV7-9 to TRBJ1-2; D gene uncertain. The CDR3 runs to 11 residues. The germline V gene has CDR1 SEHNR and CDR2 FQNEAQ (reference sequence). V was cut by 5 bases and J by 8 bases, with 9 bases left in between. The CDR3 is CASSMYEGYTF. DNA of the CDR3: TGTGCCAGCAGCATGTACGAGGGCTACACCTTC.

In its sample, this clonotype was seen many times. The chain joins TRBV4-1 to TRBJ2-1; 9 bases are a match to TRBD2. V shed 1 base, J shed 2 bases, and the junction held 6 bases outside the gene matches. The CDR3 runs to 17 residues. CDR1 and CDR2 (germline): MGHRA, YSYEKL. The CDR3 DNA reads as TGCGCCAGCAGCCAAGCGCCTAGCGGGGCCGCCTACAATGAGCAGTTCTTC. Translating gives CASSQAPSGAAYNEQFF.

This clonotype was counted ten times or more. The J gene is TRBJ1-1, the V gene TRBV3-1, with D uncertain. The germline CDR1 and CDR2 sequences are LGHDT and YNNKEL (reference sequence). Trimming pared 4 bases from V and 6 bases from J, leaving 12 bases between. CDR3 length equals 13 residues. The CDR3 protein is CASSRTPGAEAFF. In nucleotides, the CDR3 is TGTGCCAGCAGCCGAACACCCGGTGCTGAAGCTTTCTTT.

J is TRBJ2-1 and V is TRBV7-3; D may be TRBD1 (5 bases). Deletions cut 5 bases from V and 8 bases from J, with 22 bases between. Germline CDR1 is SGHTA and CDR2 is FQGTGA. The CDR3 has 16 amino acids. The CDR3 DNA reads as TGTGCCAGCAGCCCCGGATCGGCAGGGCGGTGGGATGAGCAGTTCTTC. Translated, it gives CASSPGSAGRWDEQFF.

There are many counts of this clonotype. This chain connects TRBV19 to TRBJ1-4; 9 positions match TRBD1. Germline V gene data show CDR1 as LNHDA and CDR2 as SQIVND (reference sequence). The CDR3 totals 14 residues. V trimming: 6 bases; J trimming: 5 bases; junction bases outside the gene matches: 4. The CDR3 DNA sequence: TGTGCCAGTAGGCGGACAGGGGCGAATGAAAAACTGTTTTTT. Translating gives CASRRTGANEKLFF.

This clonotype has only a few counts. This sequence joins TRBV7-6 and TRBJ1-3; D might be TRBD1 (5 bases). Looked up from germline, CDR1 is SGHVS and CDR2 is FNYEAQ. V shed 0 bases and J shed 0 bases, with 12 bases lying between them. The CDR3 runs 17 residues. CDR3 protein: CASSLAQGASSGNTIYF. The CDR3, as DNA: TGTGCCAGCAGCTTAGCGCAGGGCGCCAGCTCTGGAAACACCATATATTTT. Filled out from reference TRBV7-6 and TRBJ1-3, the complete variable domain reads GAGVSQSPRYKVTKRGQDVALRCDPISGHVSLYWYRQALGQGPEFLTYFNYEAQQDKSGLPNDRFSAERPEGSISTLTIQRTEQRDSAMYRCASSLAQGASSGNTIYFGEGSWLTVV.

This chain links TRBV5-1 with TRBJ2-2; tentatively, D is TRBD2 (5 bases). Per the germline V gene, CDR1 is SGHRS and CDR2 is YFSETQ. Between the trimmed V and J ends, which lost 6 bases and 5 bases, there was a span of 11 bases. The CDR3 extends over 13 amino acids. The DNA for the CDR3 is TGCGCCAGCAAGCGAGGGCCTACCGGGGAGCTGTTTTTT. Its translation is CASKRGPTGELFF.

This clonotype was seen repeatedly, ten times or more. The V gene is TRBV12-3 or TRBV12-4, the J gene TRBJ2-7; TRBD2 is a possible D gene (6 bases). The CDR3 length is 12 residues. V dropped 3 bases and J dropped 7 bases, with 10 bases sitting between them. DNA for the CDR3: TGTGCCAGCAGTTTCCGGGGGAATGAGCAGTACTTC. Translating it yields CASSFRGNEQYF.

This clonotype has at least ten counts. The chain employs TRBV5-1 and TRBJ2-7; 8 nucleotides line up with TRBD2. There are 15 residues in the CDR3. V dropped 5 bases and J dropped 0; count of bases not matched to a gene: 7. CDR1 and CDR2 (germline): SGHRS, YFSETQ. The CDR3 loop reads CASRTAAGASYEQYF. The CDR3 coding sequence is TGCGCCAGCAGAACGGCAGCGGGGGCCTCCTACGAGCAGTACTTC.